Listed here are 17 T cell receptor beta chains from one sample, sequenced in a study of T-cell reconstitution after alpha-beta-depleted transplantation in children (dated by TCRdb to the mid-2010s). Taken with the paper, the label for treatment or condition translates to: allogeneic hematopoietic cell transplantation with graft depleted of TCRalphabeta T cells and CD19 B cells. The library was built by means of PCR. The instrument was an Illumina HiSeq 2500. To normalize quantification of the TCRbeta repertoire, the TCR libraries were built with molecular barcoding that relied on unique molecular identifiers. TCRdb trimmed public reads at Q25 via fastp, called clones via MiXCR and kept in-frame beta chains. Under each unique CDR3 protein, matching rows form one entry showing the most common genes and DNA. The table for this sample lists around 190,000 distinct CDR3 sequences; about 7% of them were counted only once. The ten largest clones capture less than 7% of the sample.

The sequencing here drew on PBMCs, taken before TCRalphabeta/CD19-depleted stem cell transplant. The source is a boy aged 2-9 years with acute lymphoblastic leukemia, due to receive a stem cell transplant.

This clonotype has at least ten counts. V gene TRBV4-2 combines with J gene TRBJ2-1; 13 bases map to TRBD2. CDR3 length equals 17 residues. Germline V lookup: CDR1 LGHNA, CDR2 YNFKEQ. J gave up 4 bases and V 2 bases, and 5 bases lay outside the gene matches. This CDR3 reads CASSQLTSGGNYNEQFF. The CDR3 DNA reads as TGTGCCAGCAGCCAACTGACTAGCGGGGGGAATTACAATGAGCAGTTCTTC.

Many counts were recorded for this clonotype. The chain couples TRBV28 to TRBJ2-1; 10 bases are a match to TRBD1. Germline V gene sequence: CDR1 MDHEN, CDR2 SYDVKM. The CDR3 has 13 amino acids. V lost 10 bases, J lost 5 bases, and 5 bases stayed unmatched. DNA for the CDR3: TGTGCCATCCCGGACAGGGGGAACAATGAGCAGTTCTTC. This codes for CAIPDRGNNEQFF.

This clonotype has at least ten counts. The chain recombines TRBV2 with TRBJ1-1, with TRBD1 matching 8 bases. There are 14 residues in the CDR3. CDR1 SNHLY and CDR2 FYNNEI come from the germline V gene. V trimming: 6 bases; J trimming: 4 bases; junction bases outside the gene matches: 7. CDR3: CASSGQGIVTEAFF. DNA for the CDR3: TGTGCCAGCAGCGGACAGGGAATCGTCACTGAAGCTTTCTTT.

This clonotype came up a few times. J is TRBJ2-7 and V is TRBV12-5, with 11 positions matching TRBD2. The CDR3 is 16 residues long. Per germline, CDR1 LGHNT and CDR2 FRNRAP. The V gene end was trimmed by 3 bases and the J gene end by 4 bases; junction bases not matched to a gene: 8. The DNA for the CDR3 is TGTGCTAGTGGTTTCCCCATACTAGCGGGAGAGTACGAGCAGTACTTC. It translates to CASGFPILAGEYEQYF.

This clonotype has at least ten counts. The chain recombines TRBV28 with TRBJ1-1, with TRBD1 matching 10 bases. Germline values: CDR1 MDHEN, CDR2 SYDVKM. The CDR3 is made up of 14 amino acids. With 7 bases clipped from V and 4 bases from J, the junction kept 6 bases outside the gene matches. This CDR3 is CASKTGGASTEAFF. CDR3 DNA: TGTGCCAGCAAGACAGGGGGCGCATCCACTGAAGCTTTCTTT. Together with reference TRBV28 and TRBJ1-1, the CDR3 gives the full variable domain: DVKVTQSSRYLVKRTGEKVFLECVQDMDHENMFWYRQDPGLGLRLIYFSYDVKMKEKGDIPEGYSVSREKKERFSLILESASTNQTSMYLCASKTGGASTEAFFGQGTRLTVV.

This clonotype has just a few counts. V usage is TRBV28 and J usage is TRBJ1-6; no reliable D call. The V gene's germline CDR1 is MDHEN and CDR2 SYDVKM. The V and J ends lost 6 bases and 10 bases respectively, with 16 bases between them. The length of the CDR3 is 14 residues. In DNA form, the CDR3 reads TGTGCCAGCAGCCTTACCCGGGTAGGCTCACCCCTCCACTTT. It translates to CASSLTRVGSPLHF.

This clonotype was seen repeatedly, ten times or more. The V and J genes are TRBV19 and TRBJ2-3; TRBD2 agrees at 7 bases. The CDR3 runs to 14 residues. After removal of 5 bases from V and 4 bases from J, the junction contained 6 bases not matched to a gene. Germline V gene sequence: CDR1 LNHDA, CDR2 SQIVND (reference sequence). This chain's CDR3 is CASSEAGIADTQYF. The CDR3 bases are TGTGCCAGTAGTGAAGCGGGGATCGCAGATACGCAGTATTTT.

This clonotype was seen more than once but under ten times. V usage is TRBV28 and J usage is TRBJ1-5; tentatively, D is TRBD1 (5 bases). The CDR3 has 14 amino acids. Germline assignment: CDR1 MDHEN and CDR2 SYDVKM. Trimming stripped 7 bases from V and 6 bases from J, with 16 bases between. Written as DNA, the CDR3 is TGTGCCAGCAACCCACCGGGGCCGCTTCAGCCCCAGCATTTT. This gives the protein CASNPPGPLQPQHF.

On this clonotype itself: Without the conserved terminal phenylalanine or tryptophan, this CDR3 likely stems from a read error. This chain uses TRBV5-1 with TRBJ2-1; 11 nucleotides line up with TRBD2. Losses at the gene ends were 0 bases for V and 6 bases for J; bases not matched to a gene: 11. There are 18 residues in the CDR3. The germline V gene encodes CDR1 SGHRS and CDR2 YFSETQ. Here the CDR3 reads CASSLGALGLAVSNEQFC. CDR3 coding DNA: TGCGCCAGCAGCTTGGGGGCCCTGGGACTAGCGGTTAGCAATGAGCAGTTCTGC.

J is TRBJ1-1 and V is TRBV2, with a possible D match to TRBD1 (5 bases). The CDR3 loop spans 12 amino acids. Trimming removed 3 bases at V and 6 bases at J, with 8 bases between. Per the germline V gene, CDR1 is SNHLY and CDR2 is FYNNEI. CDR3 sequence reads: CASSERGSEAFF. In nucleotides, the CDR3 is TGTGCCAGCAGTGAGAGGGGTTCTGAAGCTTTCTTT.

A note on this clonotype: A much larger clonotype is one base distant, so this may be a read error. The chain joins TRBV28 to TRBJ1-5, with TRBD1 matching 9 bases. This CDR3 contains 15 residues. From germline, CDR1 is MDHEN and CDR2 SYDVKM. The V segment lost 11 bases and the J segment 4 bases; nucleotides outside the gene matches: 12. In nucleotides, the CDR3 is TGTGCCCACTCCTGGGACAGGGTGCGTAATCAGCCCCAGCATTTT. Translation: CAHSWDRVRNQPQHF.

The J gene is TRBJ2-7, the V gene TRBV6-2 or TRBV6-3, with D possibly matching TRBD1 (6 bases). Germline CDR1 reads MNHEY; CDR2 reads SVGEGT. V dropped 3 bases and J dropped 4 bases, with 16 bases sitting between them. This CDR3 spans 15 amino acids. This chain's CDR3 is CASSYRRQGPYEQYF. Written as DNA, the CDR3 is TGTGCCAGCAGTTATCGGCGCCAGGGGCCATACGAGCAGTACTTC.

This clonotype was detected many times. J is TRBJ2-1 and V is TRBV7-8; D is undetermined. Per germline, CDR1 SGHVS and CDR2 FQNEAQ. Between the trimmed V and J ends, which lost 4 bases and 10 bases, there was a span of 14 bases. The CDR3 runs to 13 residues. The CDR3 coding sequence is TGTGCCAGCAGCTCGACTTGGTCCCGGGAGCAGTTCTTC. The encoded protein is CASSSTWSREQFF.

In this sample, this clonotype turned up many times. The V call is TRBV6-5, the J call TRBJ1-1; D uncertain. V was trimmed by 6 bases and J by 7 bases, leaving 9 bases between them. Germline V CDR1 and CDR2: MNHEY, SVGAGI. The CDR3 consists of 11 residues. The CDR3 DNA reads TGTGCCAGCAGCTCGGGCTTTGAAGCTTTCTTT. Translation: CASSSGFEAFF.

This clonotype was seen more than once but under ten times. The chain uses TRBV7-9 and TRBJ2-5, with TRBD1 identical over 7 bases. Trimming cost V 5 bases and J 6 bases; bases outside gene matches: 9. The CDR3 runs to 14 residues. Germline V lookup: CDR1 SEHNR, CDR2 FQNEAQ (reference sequence). DNA for the CDR3: TGTGCCAGCAGCCGACCAGGACAGGAGAAGACCCAGTACTTC. It translates to CASSRPGQEKTQYF.

Many counts were recorded for this clonotype. The rearrangement links TRBV5-1 to TRBJ2-1; D gene uncertain. V gave up 1 base and J gave up 4 bases, with 15 bases separating them. This CDR3 spans 16 amino acids. CDR1 is SGHRS and CDR2 is YFSETQ in the germline V gene. CDR3 sequence: CASSLIAVRVYNEQFF. The CDR3 DNA sequence: TGCGCCAGCAGCTTGATCGCGGTTAGGGTTTACAATGAGCAGTTCTTC.

This clonotype was seen repeatedly, ten times or more. V usage is TRBV7-2 and J usage is TRBJ2-7; 7 bases line up with TRBD2. The CDR3 has 15 residues. The junction had 11 bases not matched to a gene; V was cut back by 6 bases and J by 3 bases. Per the germline V gene, CDR1 is SGHTA and CDR2 is FQGNSA. The CDR3 is CASRRTSRENYEQYF. The CDR3 bases are TGTGCCAGCAGAAGGACATCGCGGGAGAACTACGAGCAGTACTTC.